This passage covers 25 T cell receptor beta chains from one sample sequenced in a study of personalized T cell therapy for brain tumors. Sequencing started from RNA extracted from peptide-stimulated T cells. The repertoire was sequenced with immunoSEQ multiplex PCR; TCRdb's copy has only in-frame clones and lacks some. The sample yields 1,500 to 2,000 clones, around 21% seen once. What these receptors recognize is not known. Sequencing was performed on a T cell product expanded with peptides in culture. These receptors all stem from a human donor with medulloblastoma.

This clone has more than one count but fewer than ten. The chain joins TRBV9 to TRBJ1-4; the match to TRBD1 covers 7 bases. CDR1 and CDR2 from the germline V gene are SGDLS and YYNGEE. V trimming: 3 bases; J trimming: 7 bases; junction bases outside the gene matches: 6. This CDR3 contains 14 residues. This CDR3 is CASSATGRGEKLFF. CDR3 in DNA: TGTGCCAGCAGCGCGACAGGGCGGGGTGAAAAACTGTTTTTT. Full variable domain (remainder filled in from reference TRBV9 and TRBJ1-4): DSGVTQTPKHLITATGQRVTLRCSPRSGDLSVYWYQQSLDQGLQFLIQYYNGEERAKGNILERFSAQQFPDLHSELNLSSLELGDSALYFCASSATGRGEKLFFGSGTQLSVL.

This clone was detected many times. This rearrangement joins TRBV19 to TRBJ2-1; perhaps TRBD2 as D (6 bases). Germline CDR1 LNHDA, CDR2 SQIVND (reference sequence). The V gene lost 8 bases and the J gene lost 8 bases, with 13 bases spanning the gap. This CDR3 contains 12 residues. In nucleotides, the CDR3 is TGTGCCAGTTCGGGGCGGGGCCATGAGCAGTTCTTC. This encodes CASSGRGHEQFF.

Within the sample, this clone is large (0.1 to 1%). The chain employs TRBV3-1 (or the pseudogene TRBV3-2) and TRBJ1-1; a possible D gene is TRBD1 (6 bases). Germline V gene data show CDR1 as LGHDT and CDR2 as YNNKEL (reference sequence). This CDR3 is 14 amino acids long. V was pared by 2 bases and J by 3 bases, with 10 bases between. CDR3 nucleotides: TGTGCCAGCAGCCAAAGGGACACTCACACTGAAGCTTTCTTT. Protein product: CASSQRDTHTEAFF.

CDR3: CASRKPTGARYQPQHF. In DNA form, the CDR3 reads TGTGCCAGCAGGAAACCGACAGGGGCTAGGTATCAGCCCCAGCATTTT. The chain links TRBV28 to TRBJ1-5; 8 bases map to TRBD1. The CDR3 totals 16 residues. Germline CDR1 reads MDHEN; CDR2 reads SYDVKM. V lost 6 bases and J lost 5; bases outside the gene matches: 12.

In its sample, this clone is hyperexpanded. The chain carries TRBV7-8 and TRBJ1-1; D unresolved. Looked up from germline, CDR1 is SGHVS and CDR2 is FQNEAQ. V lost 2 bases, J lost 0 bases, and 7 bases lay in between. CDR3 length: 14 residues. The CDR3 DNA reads TGTGCCAGCAGCTTAAGAACGGTGAACACTGAAGCTTTCTTT. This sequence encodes CASSLRTVNTEAFF.

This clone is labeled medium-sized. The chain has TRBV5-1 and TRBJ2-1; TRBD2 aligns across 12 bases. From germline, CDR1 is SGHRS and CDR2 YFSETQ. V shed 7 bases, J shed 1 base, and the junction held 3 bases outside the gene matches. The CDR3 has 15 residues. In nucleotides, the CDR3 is TGCGCCAGCGGGGGACTAGCGGGTTCCTACAATGAGCAGTTCTTC. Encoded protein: CASGGLAGSYNEQFF.

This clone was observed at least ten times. CDR3 DNA sequence: TGTGCCACCAAATGGGGCTACACAGATACGCAGTATTTT. The encoded protein is CATKWGYTDTQYF. V is TRBV12-3 or TRBV12-4 and J is TRBJ2-3; perhaps TRBD1 as D (5 bases). The V gene lost 10 bases and the J gene lost 2 bases, with 13 bases spanning the gap. The CDR3 totals 13 residues.

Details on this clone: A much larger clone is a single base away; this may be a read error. In DNA form, the CDR3 reads TGTGCCAGCAGCGTAGTTGGGGGAGGCGAGACCCAGCACTTC. Protein product: CASSVVGGGETQHF. The gene calls are TRBV9 and TRBJ2-5, with D possibly TRBD2 on 6 matching bases. The CDR3 length is 14 residues. Per the germline V gene, CDR1 is SGDLS and CDR2 is YYNGEE.

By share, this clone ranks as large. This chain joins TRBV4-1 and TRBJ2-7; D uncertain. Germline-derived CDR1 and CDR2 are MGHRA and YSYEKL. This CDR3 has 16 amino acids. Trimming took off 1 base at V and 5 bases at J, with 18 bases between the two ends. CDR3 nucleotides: TGCGCCAGCAGCCAAGTCTTTTTTGCGAGTAGGGACGAGCAGTACTTC. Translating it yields CASSQVFFASRDEQYF.

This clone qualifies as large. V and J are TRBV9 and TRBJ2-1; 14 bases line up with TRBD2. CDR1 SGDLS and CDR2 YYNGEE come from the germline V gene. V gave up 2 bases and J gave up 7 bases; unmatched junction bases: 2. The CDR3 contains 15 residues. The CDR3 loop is CASSVWTSGRNEQFF. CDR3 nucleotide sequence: TGTGCCAGCAGCGTTTGGACTAGCGGGAGGAATGAGCAGTTCTTC.

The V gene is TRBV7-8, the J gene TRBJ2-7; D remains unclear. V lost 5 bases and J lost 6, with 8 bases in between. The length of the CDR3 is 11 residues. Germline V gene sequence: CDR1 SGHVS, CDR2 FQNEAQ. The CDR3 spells CASSDVAEQYF. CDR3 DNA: TGTGCCAGCAGCGACGTAGCCGAGCAGTACTTC.

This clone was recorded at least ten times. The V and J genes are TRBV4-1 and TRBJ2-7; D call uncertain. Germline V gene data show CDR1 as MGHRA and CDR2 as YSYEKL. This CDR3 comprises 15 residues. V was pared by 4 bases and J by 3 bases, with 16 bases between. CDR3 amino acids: CASSLDRVENYEQYF. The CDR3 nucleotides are TGCGCCAGCAGCCTCGATAGGGTCGAAAACTACGAGCAGTACTTC.

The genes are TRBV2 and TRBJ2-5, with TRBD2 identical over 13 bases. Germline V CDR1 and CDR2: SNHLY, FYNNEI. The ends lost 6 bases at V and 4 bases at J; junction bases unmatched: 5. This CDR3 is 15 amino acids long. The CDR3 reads CASRPGTSGVETQYF. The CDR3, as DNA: TGTGCCAGCAGACCCGGGACTAGCGGGGTAGAGACCCAGTACTTC. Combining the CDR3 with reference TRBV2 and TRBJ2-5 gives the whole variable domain EPEVTQTPSHQVTQMGQEVILRCVPISNHLYFYWYRQILGQKVEFLVSFYNNEISEKSEIFDDQFSVERPDGSNFTLKIRSTKLEDSAMYFCASRPGTSGVETQYFGPGTRLLVL.

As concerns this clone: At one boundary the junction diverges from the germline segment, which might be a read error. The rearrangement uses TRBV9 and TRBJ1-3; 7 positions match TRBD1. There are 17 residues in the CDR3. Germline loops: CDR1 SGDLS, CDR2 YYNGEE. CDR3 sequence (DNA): TGTGCCGGCAGCGCTCGGGACAGCGAGGAATCTGGAAACACCATATATTTT. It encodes CAGSARDSEESGNTIYF.

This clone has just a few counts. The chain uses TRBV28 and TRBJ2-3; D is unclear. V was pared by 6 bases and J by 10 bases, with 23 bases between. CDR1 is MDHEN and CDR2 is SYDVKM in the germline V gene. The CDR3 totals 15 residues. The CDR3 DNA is TGTGCCAGCAGCCGCCGGCTGACCCCGACCATCGCGCAGTATTTT. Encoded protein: CASSRRLTPTIAQYF.

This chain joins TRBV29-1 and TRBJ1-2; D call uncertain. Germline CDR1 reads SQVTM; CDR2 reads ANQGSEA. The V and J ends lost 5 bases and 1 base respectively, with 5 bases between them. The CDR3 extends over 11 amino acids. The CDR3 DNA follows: TGCAGCGTTCGGTTTAACTATGGCTACACCTTC. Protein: CSVRFNYGYTF. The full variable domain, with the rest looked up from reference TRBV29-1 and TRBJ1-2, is SAVISQKPSRDICQRGTSLTIQCQVDSQVTMMFWYRQQPGQSLTLIATANQGSEATYESGFVIDKFPISRPNLTFSTLTVSNMSPEDSSIYLCSVRFNYGYTFGSGTRLTVV.

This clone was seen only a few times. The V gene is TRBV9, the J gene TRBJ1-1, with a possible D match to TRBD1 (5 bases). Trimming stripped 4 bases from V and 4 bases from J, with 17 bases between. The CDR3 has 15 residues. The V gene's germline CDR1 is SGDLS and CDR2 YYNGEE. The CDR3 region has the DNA TGTGCCAGCAGCCCCCGGGGACCCTCGGGCACTGAAGCTTTCTTT. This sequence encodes CASSPRGPSGTEAFF. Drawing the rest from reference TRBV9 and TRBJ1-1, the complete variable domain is DSGVTQTPKHLITATGQRVTLRCSPRSGDLSVYWYQQSLDQGLQFLIQYYNGEERAKGNILERFSAQQFPDLHSELNLSSLELGDSALYFCASSPRGPSGTEAFFGQGTRLTVV.

The CDR3 nucleotides read TGTGCCGGGCGCGAGCAGTACTTC. As protein: CAGREQYF. V gene TRBV12-3 or TRBV12-4 combines with J gene TRBJ2-7; unclear D gene. The V end was cut by 11 bases, the J end by 6 bases, with 5 bases between. The CDR3 loop spans 8 amino acids.

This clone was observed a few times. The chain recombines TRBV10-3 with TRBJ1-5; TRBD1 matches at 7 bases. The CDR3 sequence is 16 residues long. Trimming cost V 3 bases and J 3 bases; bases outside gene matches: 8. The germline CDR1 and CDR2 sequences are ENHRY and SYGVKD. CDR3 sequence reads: CAISDPSGQTNQPQHF. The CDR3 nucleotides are TGTGCCATCAGTGATCCCTCGGGACAGACCAATCAGCCCCAGCATTTT.

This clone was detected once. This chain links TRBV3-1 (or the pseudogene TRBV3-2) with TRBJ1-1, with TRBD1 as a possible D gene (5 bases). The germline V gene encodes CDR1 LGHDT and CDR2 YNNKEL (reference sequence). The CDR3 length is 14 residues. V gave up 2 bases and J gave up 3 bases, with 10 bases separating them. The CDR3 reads CASSQWDSHTEAFF. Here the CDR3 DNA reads TGTGCCAGCAGCCAATGGGACTCTCACACTGAAGCTTTCTTT.

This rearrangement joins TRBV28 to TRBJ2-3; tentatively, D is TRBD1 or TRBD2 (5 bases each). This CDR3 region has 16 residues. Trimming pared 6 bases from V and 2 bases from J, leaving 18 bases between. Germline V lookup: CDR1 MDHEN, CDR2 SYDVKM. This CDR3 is CASSYGDGISTDTQYF. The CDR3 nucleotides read TGTGCCAGCAGCTATGGGGACGGGATATCCACAGATACGCAGTATTTT.

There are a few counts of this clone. CDR3 coding DNA: TGTGCCATCAGTGAGTCCGACAGGGAACCTGGAAACACCATATATTTT. It is translated as CAISESDREPGNTIYF. This rearrangement joins TRBV10-3 to TRBJ1-3, with TRBD1 matching over 7 bases. J gave up 2 bases and V 0 bases, and 4 bases lay outside the gene matches. CDR3 length: 16 residues. Germline assignment: CDR1 ENHRY and CDR2 SYGVKD.

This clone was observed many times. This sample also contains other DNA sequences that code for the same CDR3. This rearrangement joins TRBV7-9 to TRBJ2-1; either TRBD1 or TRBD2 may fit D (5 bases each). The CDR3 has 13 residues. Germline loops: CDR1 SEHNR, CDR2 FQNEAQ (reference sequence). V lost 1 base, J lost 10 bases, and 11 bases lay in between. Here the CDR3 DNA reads TGTGCCAGCAGCTTAGGGGGTCGGGGCGAGCAGTTCTTC. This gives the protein CASSLGGRGEQFF.

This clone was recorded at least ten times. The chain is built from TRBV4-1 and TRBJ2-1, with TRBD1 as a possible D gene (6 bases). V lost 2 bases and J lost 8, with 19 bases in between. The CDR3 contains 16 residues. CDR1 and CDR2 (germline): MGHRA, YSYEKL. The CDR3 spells CASSQHYTGIDDEQFF. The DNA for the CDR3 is TGCGCCAGCAGCCAACACTATACAGGGATTGACGATGAGCAGTTCTTC.

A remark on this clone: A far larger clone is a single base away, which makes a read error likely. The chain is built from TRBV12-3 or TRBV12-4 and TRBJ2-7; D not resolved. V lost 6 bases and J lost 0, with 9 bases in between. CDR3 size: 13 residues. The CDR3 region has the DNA TGTGCCAGCAGCTTGTTGAGCTCCTACGAGCAGTACTTC. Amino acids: CASSLLSSYEQYF.